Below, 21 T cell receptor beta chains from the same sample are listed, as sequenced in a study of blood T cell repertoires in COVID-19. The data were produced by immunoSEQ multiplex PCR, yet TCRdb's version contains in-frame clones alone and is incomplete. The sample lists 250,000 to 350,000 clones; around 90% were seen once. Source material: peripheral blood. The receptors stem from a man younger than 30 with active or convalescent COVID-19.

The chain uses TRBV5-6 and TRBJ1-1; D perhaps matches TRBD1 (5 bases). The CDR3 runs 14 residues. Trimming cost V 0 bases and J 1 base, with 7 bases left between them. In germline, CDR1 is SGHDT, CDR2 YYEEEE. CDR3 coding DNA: TGTGCCAGCAGCTTGGGGGGCTGGAACACTGAAGCTTTCTTT. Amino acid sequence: CASSLGGWNTEAFF.

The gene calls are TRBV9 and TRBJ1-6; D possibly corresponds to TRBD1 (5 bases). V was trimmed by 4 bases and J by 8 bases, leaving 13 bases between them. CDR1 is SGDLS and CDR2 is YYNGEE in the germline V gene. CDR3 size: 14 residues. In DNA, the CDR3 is TGTGCCAGCAGCCCGATCGGGGGGGATTCACCCCTCCACTTT. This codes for CASSPIGGDSPLHF.

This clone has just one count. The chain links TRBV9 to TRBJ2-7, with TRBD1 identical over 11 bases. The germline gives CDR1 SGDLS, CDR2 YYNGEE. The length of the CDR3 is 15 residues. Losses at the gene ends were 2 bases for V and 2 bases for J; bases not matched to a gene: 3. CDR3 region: CASSVGGQGAYEQYF. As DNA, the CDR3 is TGTGCCAGCAGCGTCGGGGGACAGGGGGCCTACGAGCAGTACTTC.

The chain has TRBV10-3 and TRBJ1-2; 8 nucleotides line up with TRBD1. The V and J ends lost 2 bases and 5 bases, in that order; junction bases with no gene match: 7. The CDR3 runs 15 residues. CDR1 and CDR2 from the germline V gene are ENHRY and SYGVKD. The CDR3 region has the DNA TGTGCCATCAGTGAGCAAAACAGGGGGAAATATGGCTACACCTTC. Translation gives CAISEQNRGKYGYTF.

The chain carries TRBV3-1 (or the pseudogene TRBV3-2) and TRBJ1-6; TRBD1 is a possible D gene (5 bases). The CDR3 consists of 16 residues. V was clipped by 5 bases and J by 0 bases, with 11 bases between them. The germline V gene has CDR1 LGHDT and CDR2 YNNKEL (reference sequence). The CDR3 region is CASSLTEFSYNSPLHF. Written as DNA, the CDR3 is TGTGCCAGCAGCTTGACAGAGTTCTCCTATAATTCACCCCTCCACTTT.

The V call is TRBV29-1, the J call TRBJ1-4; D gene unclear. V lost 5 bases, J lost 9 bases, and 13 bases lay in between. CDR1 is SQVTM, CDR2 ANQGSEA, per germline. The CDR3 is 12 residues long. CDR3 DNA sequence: TGCAGCGTTAGCCACGGGAGGCAAAAACTGTTTTTT. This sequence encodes CSVSHGRQKLFF.

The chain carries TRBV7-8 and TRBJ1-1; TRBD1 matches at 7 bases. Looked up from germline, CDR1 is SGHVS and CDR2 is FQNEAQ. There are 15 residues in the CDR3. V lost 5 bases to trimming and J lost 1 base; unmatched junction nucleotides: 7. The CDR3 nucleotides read TGTGCCAGCAGCGCTCTGCAGGGGGGGAACACTGAAGCTTTCTTT. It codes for CASSALQGGNTEAFF.

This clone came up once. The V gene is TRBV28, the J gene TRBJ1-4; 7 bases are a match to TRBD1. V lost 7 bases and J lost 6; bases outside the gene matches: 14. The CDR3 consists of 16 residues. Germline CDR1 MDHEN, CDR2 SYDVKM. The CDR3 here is CASTEIGGQSDEKLFF. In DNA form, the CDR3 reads TGTGCCAGCACCGAAATCGGGGGACAGAGCGATGAAAAACTGTTTTTT.

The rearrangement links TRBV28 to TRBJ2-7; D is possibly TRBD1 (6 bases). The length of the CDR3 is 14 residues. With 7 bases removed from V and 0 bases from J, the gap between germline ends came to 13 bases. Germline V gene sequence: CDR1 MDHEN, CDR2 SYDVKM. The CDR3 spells CASTIGGVSYEQYF. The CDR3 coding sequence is TGTGCCAGCACCATAGGGGGTGTCTCCTACGAGCAGTACTTC.

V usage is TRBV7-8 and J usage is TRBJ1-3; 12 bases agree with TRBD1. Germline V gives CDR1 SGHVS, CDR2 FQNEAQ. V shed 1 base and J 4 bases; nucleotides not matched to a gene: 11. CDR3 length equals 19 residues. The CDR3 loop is CASSLVWDRGRYRGNTIYF. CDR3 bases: TGTGCCAGCAGCTTAGTATGGGACAGGGGGCGATACCGGGGAAACACCATATATTTT.

In nucleotides, the CDR3 is TGTGCCAGCAGCGTAGAAGGGGGATCTAGCACAGATACGCAGTATTTT. Translation gives CASSVEGGSSTDTQYF. This sequence joins TRBV9 and TRBJ2-3, with D possibly matching TRBD1 (6 bases). Looked up from germline, CDR1 is SGDLS and CDR2 is YYNGEE. This CDR3 comprises 16 residues. The V gene lost 0 bases and the J gene lost 0 bases, with 11 bases spanning the gap.

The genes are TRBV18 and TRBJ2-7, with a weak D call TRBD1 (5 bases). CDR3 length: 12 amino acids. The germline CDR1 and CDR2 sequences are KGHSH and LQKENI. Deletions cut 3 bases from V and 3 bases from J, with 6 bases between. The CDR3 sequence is CASSPTDYEQYF. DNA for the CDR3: TGTGCCAGCTCACCGACAGACTACGAGCAGTACTTC.

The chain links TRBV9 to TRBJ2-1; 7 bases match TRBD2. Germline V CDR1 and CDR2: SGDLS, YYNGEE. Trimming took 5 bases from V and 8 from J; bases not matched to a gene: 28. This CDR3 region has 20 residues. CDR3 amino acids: CASSPPFGGSHSVAFDEQFF. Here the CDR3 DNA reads TGTGCCAGCAGTCCCCCCTTTGGCGGGAGTCATTCGGTGGCATTCGATGAGCAGTTCTTC.

The chain's CDR3 is CASAAGGLQPQHF. CDR3 nucleotides: TGTGCCAGCGCAGCAGGGGGGCTGCAGCCCCAGCATTTT. V and J are TRBV12-3 or TRBV12-4 and TRBJ1-5, with 7 bases fitting TRBD1. Germline trimming cut 8 bases from V and 7 bases from J; bases unmatched to any gene: 8. The CDR3 has 13 amino acids.

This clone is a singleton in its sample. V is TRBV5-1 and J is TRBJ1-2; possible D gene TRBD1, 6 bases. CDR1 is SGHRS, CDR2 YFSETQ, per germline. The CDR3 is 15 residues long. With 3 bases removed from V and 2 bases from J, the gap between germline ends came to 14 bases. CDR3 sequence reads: CASSSEQGVNYGYTF. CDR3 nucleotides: TGCGCCAGCAGCTCGGAACAGGGCGTCAACTATGGCTACACCTTC.

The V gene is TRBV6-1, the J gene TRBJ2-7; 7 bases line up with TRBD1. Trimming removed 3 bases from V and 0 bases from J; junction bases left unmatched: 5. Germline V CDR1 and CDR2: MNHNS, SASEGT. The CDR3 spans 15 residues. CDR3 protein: CASSEQTGSSYEQYF. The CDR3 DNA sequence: TGTGCCAGCAGTGAGCAGACAGGGAGCTCCTACGAGCAGTACTTC.

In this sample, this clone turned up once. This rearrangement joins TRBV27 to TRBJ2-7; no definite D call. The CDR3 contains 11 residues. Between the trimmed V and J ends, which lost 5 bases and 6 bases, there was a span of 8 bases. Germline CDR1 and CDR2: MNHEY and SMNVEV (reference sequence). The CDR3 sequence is CASSSNFEQYF. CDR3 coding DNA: TGTGCCAGCAGTAGCAACTTCGAGCAGTACTTC.

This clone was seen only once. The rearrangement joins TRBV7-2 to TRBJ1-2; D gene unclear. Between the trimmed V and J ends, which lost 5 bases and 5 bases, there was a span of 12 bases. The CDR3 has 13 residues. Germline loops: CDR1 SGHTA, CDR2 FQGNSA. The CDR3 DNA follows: TGTGCCAGCAGCCCAGCGGAATATTATGGCTACACCTTC. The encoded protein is CASSPAEYYGYTF.

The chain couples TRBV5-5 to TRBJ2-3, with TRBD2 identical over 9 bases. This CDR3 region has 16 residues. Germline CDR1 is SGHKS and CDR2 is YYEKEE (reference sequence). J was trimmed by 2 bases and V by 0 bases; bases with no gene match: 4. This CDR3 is CASSLAVAGVTDTQYF. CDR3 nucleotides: TGTGCCAGCAGCTTGGCGGTAGCGGGGGTCACAGATACGCAGTATTTT.

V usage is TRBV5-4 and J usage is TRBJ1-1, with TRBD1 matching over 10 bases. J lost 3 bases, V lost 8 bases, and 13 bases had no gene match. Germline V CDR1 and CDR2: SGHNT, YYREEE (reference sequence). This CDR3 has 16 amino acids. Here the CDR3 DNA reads TGTGCCAGTAAACCGGGACAGGGGTTTATGGACACTGAAGCTTTCTTT. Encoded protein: CASKPGQGFMDTEAFF.

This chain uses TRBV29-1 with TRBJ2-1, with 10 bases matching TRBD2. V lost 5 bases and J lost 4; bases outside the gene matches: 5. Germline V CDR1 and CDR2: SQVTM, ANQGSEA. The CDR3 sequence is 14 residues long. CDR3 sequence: CSVNLAGAYNEQFF. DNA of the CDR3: TGCAGCGTTAATCTAGCGGGAGCATACAATGAGCAGTTCTTC.